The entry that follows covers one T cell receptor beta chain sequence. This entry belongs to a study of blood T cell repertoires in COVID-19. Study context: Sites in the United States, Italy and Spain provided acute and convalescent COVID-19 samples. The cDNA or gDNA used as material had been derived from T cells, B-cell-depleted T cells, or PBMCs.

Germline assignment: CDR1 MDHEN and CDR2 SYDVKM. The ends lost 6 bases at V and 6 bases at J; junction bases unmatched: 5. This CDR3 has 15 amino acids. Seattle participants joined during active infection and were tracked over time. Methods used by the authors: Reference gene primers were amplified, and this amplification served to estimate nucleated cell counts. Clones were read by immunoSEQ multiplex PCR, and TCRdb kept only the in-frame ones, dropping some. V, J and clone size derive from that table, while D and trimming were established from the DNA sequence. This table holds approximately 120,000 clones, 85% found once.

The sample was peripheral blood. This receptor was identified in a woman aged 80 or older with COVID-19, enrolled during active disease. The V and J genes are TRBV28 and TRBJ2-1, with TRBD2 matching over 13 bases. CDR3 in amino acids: CASRVGLAGSNEQFF. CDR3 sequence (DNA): TGTGCCAGCAGAGTGGGACTAGCGGGGAGCAATGAGCAGTTCTTC.